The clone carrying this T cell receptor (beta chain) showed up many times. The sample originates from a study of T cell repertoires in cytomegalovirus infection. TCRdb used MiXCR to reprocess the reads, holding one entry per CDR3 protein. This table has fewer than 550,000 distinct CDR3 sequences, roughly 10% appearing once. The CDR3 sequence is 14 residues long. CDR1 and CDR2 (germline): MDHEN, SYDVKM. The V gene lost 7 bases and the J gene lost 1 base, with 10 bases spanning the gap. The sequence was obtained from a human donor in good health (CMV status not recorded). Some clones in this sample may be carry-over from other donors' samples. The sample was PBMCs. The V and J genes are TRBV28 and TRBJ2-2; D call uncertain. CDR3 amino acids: CASTPVENTGELFF. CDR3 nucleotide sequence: TGTGCCAGCACTCCGGTGGAGAACACCGGGGAGCTGTTTTTT.